A single sample is the source of the 2 T cell receptor delta chains below, sequenced in a study of Vδ1+ human thymocytes. The template was reverse-transcribed extracted RNA. CDR3 amplicons came from multiplex PCR with pooled V-gene forward and constant-region reverse primers. TCRdb reprocessed the multiplex PCR reads using CATT. The sample contains around 76,000 delta-chain clones, about 35% of which appear only once. Regarding the study as a whole: In the thymus, TRG and TRD repertoires looked highly polyclonal with Gaussian CDR3 lengths.

For these receptors, no antigen is known. Sequencing was carried out using Vdelta1+ gamma-delta thymocytes from the thymus. Described subset: FACS-sorted CD3+ TCRalphabeta- TCRVdelta1+ TCRVdelta2- thymocytes. Receptors were obtained from a boy in the first two years of life who had congenital heart surgery.

This clone appeared a few times. The chain employs TRDV1 and TRDJ1; 9 positions match TRDD3. Looked up from germline, CDR1 is TSWWSYY and CDR2 is QGS. The ends lost 5 bases at V and 3 bases at J; junction bases unmatched: 13. This CDR3 region has 17 residues. DNA of the CDR3: TGTGCTCTTGGGCCTACCAGGGGATACGCGAATCCCGATAAACTCATCTTT. Its translation is CALGPTRGYANPDKLIF.

The genes are TRDV1 and TRDJ1; a weak D match, TRDD3 (6 bases). This CDR3 region has 17 residues. The V end was cut by 4 bases, the J end by 0 bases, with 18 bases between. The germline V gene has CDR1 TSWWSYY and CDR2 QGS. Here the CDR3 reads CALGGGSPPPYTDKLIF. CDR3 sequence (DNA): TGTGCTCTTGGGGGGGGATCCCCACCTCCCTACACCGATAAACTCATCTTT.